A single sample gave rise to the 26 T cell receptor beta chains below, sequenced in a study of molecular identifiers for immune sequencing clone quantification (dated by TCRdb to about 2018). To prepare the library, PCR was applied. The listed sequencing device is Illumina HiSeq 4000. Using fastp trimming at Q25 and MiXCR clonotype assembly, TCRdb reanalyzed the public sequencing data and kept in-frame beta chains. Duplicate CDR3 protein sequences are folded into a single record with the most common DNA and genes. The sample table contains 85,000 to 100,000 distinct CDR3 sequences; only one count was recorded for 21% of them. About 1% of the sample lies in the top ten. The sequenced sample was naive CD8+ T cells from blood, with Jurkat cell RNA spiked in. What this sample's cell subset or site label stands for: FACS-sorted CD8+CD4-CCR7+CD45RA+ naive T cells. These receptor sequences come from a human donor in good health. Some libraries in this study had Jurkat cell RNA spiked in.

This chain connects TRBV12-3 or TRBV12-4 to TRBJ2-7; D is possibly TRBD2 (6 bases). This CDR3 spans 14 amino acids. V lost 6 bases to trimming and J lost 4 bases, with 16 bases between them. CDR3 amino acids: CASREDGGWYEQYF. The CDR3 DNA reads as TGTGCCAGCAGGGAAGATGGAGGGTGGTACGAGCAGTACTTC.

This clonotype was counted between two and nine times. The chain employs TRBV5-6 and TRBJ2-7, with 7 bases lining up with TRBD2. With V trimmed by 5 bases and J by 5 bases, 13 bases remained unmatched. CDR3 length: 15 residues. CDR1 and CDR2 from the germline V gene are SGHDT and YYEEEE. This CDR3 reads CASRPWGGSVDEQYF. The CDR3 DNA follows: TGTGCCAGCAGACCGTGGGGAGGGTCTGTCGACGAGCAGTACTTC.

This clonotype was found many times. The rearrangement joins TRBV4-2 to TRBJ2-3; 10 bases are shared with TRBD2. V was pared by 2 bases and J by 6 bases, with 8 bases of the junction left unmatched. The CDR3 has 16 amino acids. The germline CDR1 and CDR2 sequences are LGHNA and YNFKEQ. CDR3 sequence (DNA): TGTGCCAGCAGCCAATGGGCTAGCGGGAGATCCGATACGCAGTATTTT. As protein: CASSQWASGRSDTQYF.

This clonotype has only a few counts. One base away lies a much larger clone, so this may be a sequencing read error. The chain combines TRBV6-5 with TRBJ2-6; the D gene could be TRBD1 or TRBD2 (5 bases each). The CDR3 has 15 residues. Germline CDR1 reads MNHEY; CDR2 reads SVGAGI. The CDR3 DNA is TGTGCCAGCGGTTACTCTGACGGGGCAGAGGGCGTCCTGACTTTC. Translated, it gives CASGYSDGAEGVLTF.

With regard to this clonotype: At one boundary the junction diverges from the germline segment, which might be a read error. This chain connects TRBV29-1 to TRBJ2-7; perhaps TRBD2 as D (6 bases). Per the germline V gene, CDR1 is SQVTM and CDR2 is ANQGSEA. This CDR3 is built from 12 residues. The CDR3 DNA is TGCAGCGTTGAGGCGGGGTTGTACGGGCAGTACTTC. The encoded protein is CSVEAGLYGQYF.

This clonotype was observed many times. V usage is TRBV29-1 and J usage is TRBJ2-7; D tentatively reads TRBD1 or TRBD2 (6 bases each). Looked up from germline, CDR1 is SQVTM and CDR2 is ANQGSEA. This CDR3 has 14 amino acids. V was trimmed by 3 bases and J by 2 bases, leaving 14 bases between them. The CDR3 loop is CSVESGAGTYEQYF. The CDR3 DNA reads as TGCAGCGTTGAGTCGGGGGCGGGGACCTACGAGCAGTACTTC.

The V and J genes are TRBV27 and TRBJ2-1, with 7 nucleotides matching TRBD1. The germline V gene encodes CDR1 MNHEY and CDR2 SMNVEV (reference sequence). The ends lost 3 bases at V and 5 bases at J; junction bases unmatched: 16. This CDR3 region has 18 residues. CDR3 loop: CASSFTSRTGGPHNEQFF. As DNA, the CDR3 is TGTGCCAGCAGTTTCACCAGCCGGACAGGTGGTCCACACAATGAGCAGTTCTTC.

At least ten counts were recorded for this clonotype. The rearrangement links TRBV20-1 to TRBJ2-6; 10 nucleotides agree with TRBD1. V lost 6 bases, J lost 2 bases, and 4 bases stayed unmatched. CDR1 is DFQATT and CDR2 is SNEGSKA in the germline V gene (reference sequence). CDR3 length: 15 amino acids. CDR3 sequence reads: CSAPTGGAGANVLTF. CDR3 sequence (DNA): TGCAGTGCCCCGACAGGGGGCGCTGGGGCCAACGTCCTGACTTTC.

CDR3 amino acids: CASSLAGNTDTQYF. CDR3 coding DNA: TGTGCCAGCAGCTTGGCGGGAAACACAGATACGCAGTATTTT. The chain is built from TRBV7-3 and TRBJ2-3; D may be TRBD2 (6 bases). CDR3 size: 14 residues. V shed 3 bases and J shed 2 bases, with 9 bases lying between them. The V gene's germline CDR1 is SGHTA and CDR2 FQGTGA.

This clonotype has a count of ten or more. This chain joins TRBV19 and TRBJ1-1, with D hard to call. V shed 8 bases and J shed 1 base, with 14 bases lying between them. The CDR3 has 14 residues. The germline V gene encodes CDR1 LNHDA and CDR2 SQIVND (reference sequence). CDR3 bases: TGTGCCAGTGGAGGCCCATTCTCGAACACTGAAGCTTTCTTT. Amino acid sequence: CASGGPFSNTEAFF.

In this sample, this clonotype turned up many times. V usage is TRBV15 and J usage is TRBJ2-5, with a possible D match to TRBD1 (6 bases). In germline, CDR1 is LNHNV, CDR2 YYDKDF (reference sequence). CDR3 length equals 15 residues. V lost 0 bases and J lost 5, with 13 bases in between. This CDR3 is CATSREGGRGETQYF. The CDR3 DNA reads TGTGCCACCAGCAGAGAGGGCGGCAGGGGTGAGACCCAGTACTTC.

This clonotype occurred many times. The chain recombines TRBV5-1 with TRBJ2-7; the match to TRBD1 covers 10 bases. The germline gives CDR1 SGHRS, CDR2 YFSETQ. The CDR3 is made up of 15 amino acids. V shed 4 bases and J 2 bases; nucleotides not matched to a gene: 6. CDR3: CASSPWTGGAYEQYF. The CDR3 DNA follows: TGCGCCAGCAGCCCCTGGACAGGGGGGGCCTACGAGCAGTACTTC.

This clonotype was seen repeatedly, ten times or more. The chain employs TRBV30 and TRBJ2-5, with D uncertain. V was shortened by 3 bases and J by 4 bases, with 3 bases between the two germline ends. Germline V lookup: CDR1 GTSNPN, CDR2 SVGIG (reference sequence). This CDR3 has 10 amino acids. The CDR3 bases are TGTGCCTGGAGCGGAGAGACCCAGTACTTC. Its protein is CAWSGETQYF.

Of note for this clonotype: The junction differs from germline at one of its ends, possibly a read error. This rearrangement joins TRBV2 to TRBJ1-6; D is uncertain. The germline V gene encodes CDR1 SNHLY and CDR2 FYNNEI. This CDR3 region has 17 residues. As DNA, the CDR3 is TGTGCCAGCAGTGTCCGCACGGACGGCATCACTAATTCACCCCCCCACTTT. It encodes CASSVRTDGITNSPPHF.

Concerning this clonotype itself: Possible read error: a much larger clone is one base away. This rearrangement joins TRBV15 to TRBJ2-3; D might be TRBD2 (5 bases). Germline V gene data show CDR1 as LNHNV and CDR2 as YYDKDF (reference sequence). This CDR3 has 11 amino acids. The CDR3: CATSNRDTRYF. CDR3 DNA: TGTGCCACCAGCAACCGGGATACGCGGTATTTT.

On this clonotype itself: At one end the junction does not follow the germline gene, possibly because of a read error. This chain connects TRBV4-1 to TRBJ2-2; maybe TRBD2 (5 bases). The CDR3 covers 18 residues. In germline, CDR1 is MGHRA, CDR2 YSYEKL. CDR3 nucleotides: TGCGCCAGCAGCCAAGTTGAAGGGATTAGCCCGAACACCGGGGAGCCGTTTTTT. As protein: CASSQVEGISPNTGEPFF.

The J gene is TRBJ2-7, the V gene TRBV7-9; 7 bases align to TRBD1. From germline, CDR1 is SEHNR and CDR2 FQNEAQ (reference sequence). The CDR3 consists of 14 residues. The J segment lost 3 bases and the V segment lost 3 bases, leaving 5 bases of the junction unmatched. The CDR3 protein is CASSLADRFYEQYF. CDR3 DNA: TGTGCCAGCAGCTTGGCGGACAGGTTCTACGAGCAGTACTTC.

This rearrangement joins TRBV7-8 to TRBJ2-2, with D maybe TRBD1 (6 bases). Germline-derived CDR1 and CDR2 are SGHVS and FQNEAQ. V was cut by 1 base and J by 5 bases, with 11 bases left in between. The CDR3 spans 15 residues. This CDR3 reads CASSLVQGPTGELFF. The CDR3 region has the DNA TGTGCCAGCAGCTTAGTACAGGGCCCTACCGGGGAGCTGTTTTTT.

This clonotype was recorded at least ten times. A junction boundary mismatches the germline segment, possibly from a read error. This chain joins TRBV5-1 and TRBJ2-7; D gene ambiguous. This CDR3 spans 13 amino acids. Germline V gene data show CDR1 as SGHRS and CDR2 as YFSETQ. The chain's CDR3 is CASSLAPDYEQYF. CDR3 DNA sequence: TGTGCCAGCAGCTTAGCCCCCGATTACGAGCAGTACTTC.

This clonotype has at least ten counts. The chain is built from TRBV19 and TRBJ2-5, with a tentative D call TRBD1 (6 bases). The CDR3 totals 14 residues. V shed 8 bases and J shed 0 bases, with 13 bases lying between them. Germline V gives CDR1 LNHDA, CDR2 SQIVND (reference sequence). The CDR3 DNA is TGTGCCAGTTCATCCAGGGACAACCAAGAGACCCAGTACTTC. Its translation is CASSSRDNQETQYF. The full variable domain, in which reference TRBV19 and TRBJ2-5 provide the parts outside the CDR3, is DGGITQSPKYLFRKEGQNVTLSCEQNLNHDAMYWYRQDPGQGLRLIYYSQIVNDFQKGDIAEGYSVSREKKESFPLTVTSAQKNPTAFYLCASSSRDNQETQYFGPGTRLLVL.

This clonotype was seen ten or more times. V is TRBV20-1 and J is TRBJ2-7, with TRBD2 matching over 9 bases. V gave up 0 bases and J gave up 1 base; unmatched junction bases: 4. Germline CDR1 DFQATT, CDR2 SNEGSKA (reference sequence). This CDR3 is built from 15 residues. In nucleotides, the CDR3 is TGCAGTGCTAGAGATCTAGCGGGAAGGTCCTACGAGCAGTACTTC. This sequence encodes CSARDLAGRSYEQYF.

This clonotype was counted ten times or more. The chain employs TRBV5-1 and TRBJ2-7; 7 bases match TRBD1. The length of the CDR3 is 14 residues. Germline V gene data show CDR1 as SGHRS and CDR2 as YFSETQ. V trimming: 5 bases; J trimming: 0 bases; junction bases outside the gene matches: 5. In nucleotides, the CDR3 is TGCGCCAGCAGAAGCTCAGGGGGCTCCTACGAGCAGTACTTC. The encoded protein is CASRSSGGSYEQYF.

In this sample, this clonotype turned up many times. The chain uses TRBV27 and TRBJ1-4; TRBD1 might be the D (5 bases). The germline gives CDR1 MNHEY, CDR2 SMNVEV (reference sequence). V dropped 6 bases and J dropped 7 bases, with 12 bases sitting between them. The CDR3 totals 13 residues. The CDR3 coding sequence is TGTGCCAGCAGCCAGCAGGGAAGTGAAAAACTGTTTTTT. Translating it yields CASSQQGSEKLFF.

This clonotype was detected a few times. This chain links TRBV6-2 or TRBV6-3 with TRBJ2-7; 8 nucleotides align to TRBD2. Trimming at V came to 6 bases and at J to 7 bases, leaving 8 bases not matched to a gene. CDR1 and CDR2 (germline): MNHEY, SVGEGT. The CDR3 is 13 residues long. In nucleotides, the CDR3 is TGTGCCAGCAGCCCTGGACTAGCTTGGGAGCAGTACTTC. It translates to CASSPGLAWEQYF.

There are many counts of this clonotype. CDR3 sequence reads: CASSLGGLETQYF. CDR3 in DNA: TGTGCCAGCAGCTTAGGGGGTCTCGAGACCCAGTACTTC. This chain joins TRBV13 and TRBJ2-5; D unclear. The CDR3 loop spans 13 amino acids. Germline CDR1 PRHDT, CDR2 FYEKMQ (reference sequence). With 0 bases removed from V and 5 bases from J, the gap between germline ends came to 7 bases.

The sample holds many counts of this clonotype. The genes are TRBV20-1 and TRBJ1-5; TRBD1 matches 7 bases. V lost 0 bases to trimming and J lost 1 base; unmatched junction nucleotides: 6. Per the germline V gene, CDR1 is DFQATT and CDR2 is SNEGSKA (reference sequence). This CDR3 has 16 residues. In DNA form, the CDR3 reads TGCAGTGCTAGAGATCAGCAGGGGGTGAGCAATCAGCCCCAGCATTTT. Its protein is CSARDQQGVSNQPQHF.